This T cell receptor beta chain was identified in a study of T cells in Graves' hyperthyroidism and ophthalmopathy. Graves' hyperthyroidism was deemed stable given no ophthalmopathy progression within 18 months. This clonotype came up a few times. Germline CDR1 and CDR2: LNHDA and SQIVND (reference sequence). J lost 1 base, V lost 5 bases, and 5 bases had no gene match. The CDR3 is made up of 17 amino acids. What was amplified from RNA transcripts were TCR beta CDR3 regions. The HTBI primer set served for first-round RT-PCR of the TCR CDR3. TCRdb re-derived calls from the multiplex PCR reads in MiXCR, one entry per CDR3 protein. The sample shows 380,000 or so distinct CDR3 sequences, about 15% of them seen only once.

The receptor was derived from a woman in her thirties with Graves' hyperthyroidism. V gene TRBV19 combines with J gene TRBJ2-5; TRBD2 matches at 15 bases. The sequencing input was blood. The CDR3 sequence: CASSPPGLAGGQETQYF. CDR3 nucleotide sequence: TGTGCCAGTAGTCCACCGGGACTAGCGGGAGGCCAAGAGACCCAGTACTTC.